This T cell receptor beta chain was captured by sequencing in a study of T cell repertoires and HLA-DP antigens (dated by TCRdb to between 2018 and 2020). About the full investigation: The study used an in vitro model of CD4+ T cell alloreactivity in which transduced HeLa cells presented allogeneic HLA-DP. One alloantigen differed from self by one peptide-binding groove amino acid, whereas the other differed by ten, modelling structurally similar versus dissimilar alloantigens. The three donors, two male and one female, ranged from the 18-to-29 to the 60-to-69 age band. On average, roughly 200 ng of DNA went in for sorted CD137+CD4+ samples, versus roughly 1,200 ng for pre-culture CD4+ samples.

Broad study findings and their caveats: An average cumulative frequency of around 40% against one allele and approximately 48% against the other was found for clones undetected before culture. The study was limited by having only three donors, by relying on a non-physiological HeLa antigen-presenting system, and by using total CD4+ responder cells. Clonality of sorted CD137+ cells was similar against both alloantigens (roughly 0.4) and much higher than in pre-culture samples (around 0.044). Separate analysis of naive and memory CD4+ repertoires was not performed.

Details on this clone: Its antigen target is currently unknown. Base quality data are lacking; no much larger clone is found one base away.

Here V drops 4 bases and J drops 7 bases, and the junction holds 3 bases not matched to any gene. The germline V gene provides CDR1 SGHTA and CDR2 FQGNSA. The CDR3 runs 13 residues from the cysteine to the phenylalanine. Only the CDR3 DNA is retained, 39 bases long and in frame from the first base. TCRB CDR3 regions were amplified with the immunoSEQ multiplex PCR using forward primers for 54 TRBV segments and reverse primers for 13 TRBJ segments. Deep resolution, with a target of roughly 200,000 T cell genomes, was applied to the sequencing of pre-culture CD4+ samples. Sequencing of the amplicons was done on an Illumina HiSeq System, giving 87 bp reads that spanned the CDR3. As for the original processing: Reads were corrected for PCR and sequencing errors, and CDR3 regions were defined by alignment to IMGT reference sequences. Synthetic template pools were used to estimate template counts and unique rearrangement counts. Clonality was computed by subtracting Pielou's evenness from 1. Richness was estimated with the Daley-Smith estimator. Repertoire overlap was measured with Morisita's index. Clones found in cultured samples but undetected in the pre-culture repertoire of the corresponding donor were defined as low-abundance clones. TCRdb holds this immuneACCESS table with in-frame rearrangements only. Some clones are missing; in checked studies, unresolved V genes explain under half, and the rest has no known cause. V and J calls and clone size follow that table, whereas D and trimming were derived from the DNA. The sample data list around 100,000 clones, and over 90% of these were observed just once. Approximately 0.29% of the sample belongs to the ten largest clones.

Magnetic bead negative selection was used to isolate untouched CD4+ T cells from Ficoll-separated PBMC, with purity averaging about 98%. Magnetic beads were used to isolate untouched CD4+ T cells from Ficoll-separated PBMC, giving around 98% purity with negligible CD8+ contamination. Peripheral blood mononuclear cells were supplied by the buffy coats of a few healthy blood donors, who served as the study donors. All three donors were CMV seronegative. The DNeasy Blood & Tissue Kit was used for extraction of genomic DNA. Genomic DNA from sorted CD137+CD4+ cells and from pre-culture CD4+ baseline samples of each subject was subjected to TCRB sequencing.

Sample: CD4+ T cells from PBMCs. The source of this sequence is a woman aged 18-29 years in good health and CMV-seronegative. The V gene is TRBV7-2 and the J gene is TRBJ1-5; TRBD1 fits 8 bases in the junction. The nucleotide sequence is given as TGTGCCAGCAGCTCGGACAGGGTGCAGCCCCAGCATTTT. It translates as CASSSDRVQPQHF.